Listed below are T cell receptor beta chains from one sample, sequenced in a study of T cell changes during pregnancy in multiple sclerosis. The method was immunoSEQ multiplex PCR; TCRdb's version includes in-frame clones alone and lacks a portion of them. The table includes tens of thousands of clones, 80% to 95% detected once. Sequences were derived from peripheral blood, sampled after pregnancy. The receptors originated from a female donor with multiple sclerosis, enrolled in a pregnancy study. The CDR3 runs from the conserved cysteine through the conserved F or W. D genes are given only for firm matches. Expanded clones are given a class, and other clones once, few, many or no size at all.

j_call d_call clone_size v_call cdr3_nt cdr3_aa
TRBJ2-7 NA NA TRBV13 TGTGCCAGCAGCTTAGGAATCGGGGACGAGCAGTACTTC CASSLGIGDEQYF
TRBJ1-1 TRBD1 NA TRBV6-1 TGTGCCAGCTTCCTCACAGGGGGGTACACTGAAGCTTTCTTT CASFLTGGYTEAFF
TRBJ2-3 NA NA TRBV20-1 TGCAGTGCTAGCGCAGATACGCAGTATTTT CSASADTQYF
TRBJ1-1 TRBD1 NA TRBV4-3 TGCGCCAGCAGCCAAGGGACAGGGTCGAACACTGAAGCTTTCTTT CASSQGTGSNTEAFF
TRBJ2-6 NA once TRBV13 TGTGCCAGCAGCCTCAAGCAACCTGCGGCCAACGTCCTGACTTTC CASSLKQPAANVLTF
TRBJ2-7 NA NA TRBV25-1 TGTGCCAGCAGTGAAATAGGACAGTACGAGCGGTACTTC CASSEIGQYERYF
TRBJ1-5 NA many TRBV4-2 TGTGCCAGCAGCCAAGAGTCCCAGGGATACCAGCCCCAGCATTTT CASSQESQGYQPQHF
TRBJ2-1 TRBD2 NA TRBV7-3 TGTGCCAGCACCCGGGCGGGGGGGCCCGACAATGAGCAGTTCTTC CASTRAGGPDNEQFF
TRBJ1-6 NA NA TRBV9 TGTGCCAGCAGCGTAGGAGGAGGGTCTCCCTCACCCCTCCACTTT CASSVGGGSPSPLHF
TRBJ1-5 TRBD1 NA TRBV6-6 TGTGCCAGCGAAGGGACAGGGCTGATCCAGCCCCAGCATTTT CASEGTGLIQPQHF
TRBJ1-4 TRBD1 NA TRBV9 TGTGCCAGCAGCCGAGGGGACCGACAGGGGGCGAAGGAAAAACTGTTTTTT CASSRGDRQGAKEKLFF
TRBJ2-7 NA NA TRBV7-9 TGTGCCAGCAGCGAACAAAACGACGAGCAGTACTTC CASSEQNDEQYF
TRBJ2-7 NA NA TRBV11-2 TGTGCCAGCAGCTTAGGTGGGAGCTCCTACGAGCAGTACTTC CASSLGGSSYEQYF
TRBJ2-5 NA NA TRBV4-2 TGTGCCAGCAGCCAAGATCAGGGAACAAAGACCCAGTACTTC CASSQDQGTKTQYF
TRBJ1-3 NA NA TRBV18 TGTGCCAGCTCACCAAGCGGAAGGGCCCAGGCTGGAAACACCATATATTTT CASSPSGRAQAGNTIYF
TRBJ1-2 NA NA TRBV30 TGTAGCCAGGGTCGGGATGGCTACACCTTC CSQGRDGYTF
TRBJ2-7 TRBD1 NA TRBV18 TGTGCCAGCTCACCACTGACAGGGGTCTCCTACGAGCAGTACTTC CASSPLTGVSYEQYF
TRBJ1-4 TRBD1 NA TRBV6-5 TGTGCCAGCAGCGACAGGGCTCTCAATGAAAAACTGTTTTTT CASSDRALNEKLFF
TRBJ2-2 TRBD1 NA TRBV19 TGTGCCAGTAGACCCAGGGGGCTCTACACCGGGGAGCTGTTTTTT CASRPRGLYTGELFF
TRBJ2-4 TRBD2 NA TRBV27 TGTGCCAGCAGTTGGGGACTAGCAGAAAACATTCAGTACTTC CASSWGLAENIQYF
TRBJ1-6 TRBD1 NA TRBV9 TGTGCCAGCACCCGGGACAGGGAGAATTCACCCCTCCACTTT CASTRDRENSPLHF
TRBJ2-1 NA NA TRBV5-6 TGTGCCAGCAGCCAGGAAGTTTTGGTGATTGAGCAGTTCTTC CASSQEVLVIEQFF
TRBJ2-3 TRBD1 NA TRBV6-1 TGTGCCAGCAGTGTTACAGGGGGCACAGATACGCAGTATTTT CASSVTGGTDTQYF
TRBJ2-3 TRBD2 NA TRBV2 TGTGCCTTTCAACTAGCGGGCTACACAGATACGCAGTATTTT CAFQLAGYTDTQYF
TRBJ1-2 NA NA TRBV7-2 TGTGCCAGCAGCTTCCAGGGGACGGATGGCTACACCTTC CASSFQGTDGYTF
TRBJ1-1 NA NA TRBV5-1 TGCGCCAGCCGTCGACCAGGGGAATGGGAAGCTTTCTTT CASRRPGEWEAFF
TRBJ2-5 NA NA TRBV18 TGTGCCAGCTCACCGACGGGTCCCTTGGGTAACCAAGAGACCCAGTACTTC CASSPTGPLGNQETQYF
TRBJ1-2 NA NA TRBV4-2 TGTGCCAGCAGCCCGGAGGGACCTCTGGGCTATGGCTACACCTTC CASSPEGPLGYGYTF
TRBJ1-6 TRBD1 NA TRBV7-2 TGTGCCAGCAGCGCCCGGGACAGATTATCACCCCTCCACTTT CASSARDRLSPLHF
TRBJ1-2 NA NA TRBV19 TGTGCCAGTTGGGGGAGGACTAACTATGGCTACACCTTC CASWGRTNYGYTF
TRBJ1-1 NA NA TRBV19 TGTGCCAGTAGTCTTACAGAGAACACTGAAGCTTTCTTT CASSLTENTEAFF
TRBJ2-2 NA once TRBV29-1 TGCAGCGTTGATGAGCGCAGCACCGGGGAGCTGTTTTTT CSVDERSTGELFF
TRBJ1-4 TRBD1 NA TRBV4-2 TGTGCCAGCAGCCCGGGACAGGGTAATGAAAAACTGTTTTTT CASSPGQGNEKLFF
TRBJ2-3 NA NA TRBV27 TGTGCCAGCAGTTTAACGGGCGGGGGCACAGATACGCAGTATTTT CASSLTGGGTDTQYF
TRBJ1-2 TRBD1 NA TRBV6-5 TGTGCCAGCAGTCTTAGGACAGGGGGAATGTATGGCTACACCTTC CASSLRTGGMYGYTF
TRBJ2-7 TRBD1 NA TRBV9 TGTGCCAGCAGCGTAGGGGACAGGGGCTACGAGCAGTACTTC CASSVGDRGYEQYF
TRBJ1-1 NA NA TRBV29-1 TGCAGCGTTTTCCGACAGTTGAACACTGAAGCTTTCTTT CSVFRQLNTEAFF
TRBJ2-2 NA NA TRBV13 TGTGCCAGCAGCCCATCTATAACTAGGTTTGACACCGGGGAGCTGTTTTTT CASSPSITRFDTGELFF
TRBJ1-2 NA NA TRBV4-2 TGTGCCAGCAGCCAAGAGGTGGAGTATGGCTACACCTTC CASSQEVEYGYTF
TRBJ2-1 TRBD1 NA TRBV5-1 TGCGCCAGCAGCTTAGACGGGACAGCCAACAATGAGCAGTTCTTC CASSLDGTANNEQFF
TRBJ2-3 TRBD1 NA TRBV18 TGTGCCAGCTCACTTACCTGGACAGGGAGTAGCACAGATACGCAGTATTTT CASSLTWTGSSTDTQYF
TRBJ2-3 TRBD1 NA TRBV5-4 TGTGCCAGCAGCTTCAAAGGACAGGACACAGATACGCAGTATTTT CASSFKGQDTDTQYF
TRBJ2-7 NA NA TRBV7-6 TGTGCCAGCAGCTTAGCGTTAGCGGAGAGCTCCTACGAGCAGTACTTC CASSLALAESSYEQYF
TRBJ2-3 NA NA TRBV19 TGTGCCACCCTAGCGTACCCGGATACGCAGTATTTT CATLAYPDTQYF
TRBJ2-7 NA NA TRBV6-5 TGTGCCAGCAGTTACTCGACACAGTCACCTTTGGAGCAGTACTTC CASSYSTQSPLEQYF